Each of the 29 T cell receptor beta chains below was sequenced from the same sample in a study of beta chain features in type 1 diabetes. Study outcomes and limitations: Among patients with Type 1 diabetes, TCRB CDR3s were moderately but significantly shorter in every one of the four CD4+ subsets.

Expressed TCRB transcripts were sequenced because the isolated RNA had all been reverse transcribed beforehand. TCRdb's table, derived via immunoSEQ multiplex PCR, lists solely in-frame clones and lacks some. This table holds 120,000 or so clones, 15% to 20% found once. The antigens for these receptors are not known. The specimen sequenced was central memory CD4+ T cells from blood. The receptor set was obtained from a man between 18 and 35 years old with type 1 diabetes.

The CDR3 coding sequence is TGTGCCAGTCCACAGGGGGAAATCGTCGGAGCTTTCTTT. Its protein is CASPQGEIVGAFF. V is TRBV11-2 and J is TRBJ1-1, with TRBD1 matching 8 bases. Germline V lookup: CDR1 SGHAT, CDR2 FQNNGV. CDR3 length equals 13 residues. After removal of 9 bases from V and 10 bases from J, the junction contained 13 bases not matched to a gene.

This clone is labeled medium-sized. The V gene is TRBV2, the J gene TRBJ2-3; D gene ambiguous. The germline gives CDR1 SNHLY, CDR2 FYNNEI. The ends were cut back, 4 bases at V and 0 bases at J, with 2 bases in the middle. The CDR3 length is 12 residues. CDR3 nucleotide sequence: TGTGCCAGCAGTGTCAGCACAGATACGCAGTATTTT. Translated, it gives CASSVSTDTQYF. The variable domain in full, completed from reference TRBV2 and TRBJ2-3, reads EPEVTQTPSHQVTQMGQEVILRCVPISNHLYFYWYRQILGQKVEFLVSFYNNEISEKSEIFDDQFSVERPDGSNFTLKIRSTKLEDSAMYFCASSVSTDTQYFGPGTRLTVL.

This clone was picked up a small number of times. This rearrangement joins TRBV15 to TRBJ2-1, with TRBD2 matching 9 bases. Per the germline V gene, CDR1 is LNHNV and CDR2 is YYDKDF (reference sequence). The CDR3 is 16 amino acids. The junction had 2 bases not matched to a gene; V was cut back by 0 bases and J by 2 bases. This CDR3 reads CATSRDPSGAYNEQFF. In DNA, the CDR3 is TGTGCCACCAGCAGAGATCCTAGCGGGGCCTACAATGAGCAGTTCTTC.

The chain combines TRBV28 with TRBJ1-2; weak D call: TRBD1 (6 bases). V dropped 6 bases and J dropped 6 bases, with 11 bases sitting between them. CDR3 length: 12 amino acids. The V gene's germline CDR1 is MDHEN and CDR2 SYDVKM. This chain's CDR3 is CASRAQGNGYTF. The CDR3 DNA reads TGTGCCAGCAGGGCACAGGGAAATGGCTACACCTTC.

The table lists this clone with a few counts. The rearrangement uses TRBV5-1 and TRBJ2-4; D is tentatively TRBD1 or TRBD2 (5 bases each). Germline V CDR1 and CDR2: SGHRS, YFSETQ. Trimming pared 5 bases from V and 8 bases from J, leaving 17 bases between. This CDR3 is 14 amino acids long. For the CDR3, the DNA is TGCGCCAGCAGGTCCGTCGGACACGGGGACATTCAGTACTTC. Amino acids: CASRSVGHGDIQYF.

This clone came up many times. V usage is TRBV29-1 and J usage is TRBJ2-5; D call uncertain. V dropped 4 bases and J dropped 5 bases, with 11 bases sitting between them. The CDR3 runs 12 residues. Germline V gene lookup returns CDR1 SQVTM and CDR2 ANQGSEA. CDR3 protein: CSVGLDSETQYF. The CDR3 coding sequence is TGCAGCGTTGGTCTCGATTCGGAGACCCAGTACTTC.

This clone was found a few times. This rearrangement joins TRBV28 to TRBJ1-4; unclear D gene. Looked up from germline, CDR1 is MDHEN and CDR2 is SYDVKM. CDR3 length equals 12 residues. The V end lost 7 bases, the J end lost 5 bases, and 8 bases lay between the germline ends. CDR3 residues: CASTFGNEKLFF. CDR3 sequence (DNA): TGTGCCAGCACCTTTGGGAATGAAAAACTGTTTTTT.

This clone was picked up a small number of times. The chain combines TRBV20-1 with TRBJ2-3, with D maybe TRBD2 (6 bases). CDR3 length: 11 amino acids. V gave up 6 bases and J gave up 5 bases, with 9 bases separating them. CDR1 and CDR2 from the germline V gene are DFQATT and SNEGSKA (reference sequence). DNA for the CDR3: TGCAGTGCCCCAGCGGGAGATACGCAGTATTTT. This gives the protein CSAPAGDTQYF.

The J gene is TRBJ2-4, the V gene TRBV19; 8 bases agree with TRBD1. Germline V gene lookup returns CDR1 LNHDA and CDR2 SQIVND (reference sequence). The CDR3 is made up of 18 amino acids. Germline trimming cut 5 bases from V and 4 bases from J; bases unmatched to any gene: 16. DNA of the CDR3: TGTGCCAGTAGTTCATCCCCATTGATGGACAGGGAAAAAAACATTCAGTACTTC. This encodes CASSSSPLMDREKNIQYF. Combining the CDR3 with reference TRBV19 and TRBJ2-4 gives the whole variable domain DGGITQSPKYLFRKEGQNVTLSCEQNLNHDAMYWYRQDPGQGLRLIYYSQIVNDFQKGDIAEGYSVSREKKESFPLTVTSAQKNPTAFYLCASSSSPLMDREKNIQYFGAGTRLSVL.

This clone was counted only a few times. V is TRBV6-5 and J is TRBJ1-1; D gene unclear. Germline CDR1 and CDR2: MNHEY and SVGAGI. The V gene lost 4 bases and the J gene lost 2 bases, with 8 bases spanning the gap. The CDR3 has 13 residues. DNA for the CDR3: TGTGCCAGCAGTTCCAGATTTAACACTGAAGCTTTCTTT. Translating it yields CASSSRFNTEAFF.

This clone appeared a few times. The chain combines TRBV4-1 with TRBJ1-1; TRBD1 matches 9 bases. The CDR3 is 16 amino acids. Losses at the gene ends were 0 bases for V and 6 bases for J; bases not matched to a gene: 8. Germline CDR1 and CDR2: MGHRA and YSYEKL. The CDR3 protein is CASSQEQTGGGSEAFF. DNA for the CDR3: TGCGCCAGCAGCCAAGAACAGACAGGGGGAGGCTCTGAAGCTTTCTTT.

This sequence joins TRBV6-5 and TRBJ2-4; D possibly corresponds to TRBD2 (7 bases). Looked up from germline, CDR1 is MNHEY and CDR2 is SVGAGI. Trimming removed 7 bases from V and 0 bases from J, with 10 bases in between. The CDR3 is 14 residues long. CDR3 DNA sequence: TGTGCCAGCAAGGGGGGGATAGCCAAAAACATTCAGTACTTC. It is translated as CASKGGIAKNIQYF.

The V gene is TRBV28, the J gene TRBJ2-7, with 7 bases lining up with TRBD1. Germline V gene sequence: CDR1 MDHEN, CDR2 SYDVKM. Trimming cost V 6 bases and J 1 base; bases outside gene matches: 12. This CDR3 has 16 residues. The CDR3 DNA is TGTGCCAGCAGACCGTTTGACAGGGCGACATCCTACGAGCAGTACTTC. Its protein is CASRPFDRATSYEQYF.

The V call is TRBV4-3, the J call TRBJ2-5; 7 positions agree with TRBD1. This CDR3 has 15 residues. Per germline, CDR1 LGHNA and CDR2 YSLEER. V was pared by 1 base and J by 3 bases, with 5 bases of the junction left unmatched. Written as DNA, the CDR3 is TGCGCCAGCAGCCAAGGAGGGGGCCTTGAAGAGACCCAGTACTTC. Its protein is CASSQGGGLEETQYF.

V is TRBV25-1 and J is TRBJ2-7; 10 positions agree with TRBD1. There are 15 residues in the CDR3. The ends lost 0 bases at V and 5 bases at J; junction bases unmatched: 4. From germline, CDR1 is MGHDK and CDR2 SYGVNS. The chain's CDR3 is CASSEYGQGVHEQYF. The CDR3 nucleotides read TGTGCCAGCAGTGAATATGGACAGGGGGTCCACGAGCAGTACTTC.

V gene TRBV6-7 combines with J gene TRBJ1-6; 7 nucleotides align to TRBD1. TRBV6-7 qualifies as an ORF whose function is uncertain. V lost 4 bases to trimming and J lost 8 bases; unmatched junction nucleotides: 8. The CDR3 is 15 residues long. CDR3 coding DNA: TGTGCCAGCAGTTTACCGGGACAGAATTATTCACCCCTCCACTTT. As protein: CASSLPGQNYSPLHF.

This clone was detected only a few times. The chain uses TRBV7-2 and TRBJ2-5; tentatively, D is TRBD2 (6 bases). Trimming pared 5 bases from V and 2 bases from J, leaving 15 bases between. Germline CDR1 reads SGHTA; CDR2 reads FQGNSA. The CDR3 has 15 amino acids. CDR3: CASSHRDLIQETQYF. In DNA, the CDR3 is TGTGCCAGCAGCCACCGGGACTTGATACAAGAGACCCAGTACTTC.

V usage is TRBV9 and J usage is TRBJ2-4; 8 bases map to TRBD1. Per germline, CDR1 SGDLS and CDR2 YYNGEE. V lost 3 bases, J lost 4 bases, and 0 bases stayed unmatched. The CDR3 totals 13 residues. The chain's CDR3 is CASSGTGKNIQYF. Written as DNA, the CDR3 is TGTGCCAGCAGCGGGACAGGGAAAAACATTCAGTACTTC.

The chain employs TRBV10-3 and TRBJ1-1; the match to TRBD1 covers 7 bases. The CDR3 sequence is 15 residues long. Per germline, CDR1 ENHRY and CDR2 SYGVKD. V was clipped by 5 bases and J by 3 bases; unmatched bases: 9. Here the CDR3 DNA reads TGTGCCATCAGTCAGGGGGGCGCACAGGACACTGAAGCTTTCTTT. Its protein is CAISQGGAQDTEAFF.

This clone was observed a few times. The chain links TRBV5-4 to TRBJ2-4; 10 bases are a match to TRBD1. V lost 4 bases and J lost 3; bases outside the gene matches: 7. CDR1 is SGHNT, CDR2 YYREEE, per germline (reference sequence). CDR3 length: 16 residues. CDR3 protein: CASSGRDRGFKNIQYF. The CDR3 DNA is TGTGCCAGCAGCGGAAGGGACAGGGGATTCAAAAACATTCAGTACTTC.

This clone was found a few times. Other DNA sequences within the sample encode an identical CDR3. V usage is TRBV7-3 and J usage is TRBJ2-3; perhaps TRBD1 as D (5 bases). V was pared by 0 bases and J by 4 bases, with 5 bases between. The CDR3 extends over 13 amino acids. Germline CDR1 reads SGHTA; CDR2 reads FQGTGA. CDR3 nucleotide sequence: TGTGCCAGCAGCTTAACAGGGGCAGATACGCAGTATTTT. It translates to CASSLTGADTQYF.

This clone came up many times. This sequence joins TRBV6-6 and TRBJ2-7, with D perhaps matching TRBD2 (6 bases). V lost 7 bases, J lost 0 bases, and 13 bases lay in between. The CDR3 extends over 14 amino acids. CDR1 is MNHNY and CDR2 is SVGAGI in the germline V gene (reference sequence). The DNA of the CDR3 is TGTGCCAGCATCGCGGGGACCAGCTCCTACGAGCAGTACTTC. Translated: CASIAGTSSYEQYF.

The chain links TRBV10-2 to TRBJ1-5; maybe TRBD1 (5 bases). The CDR3 is made up of 12 amino acids. V gave up 7 bases and J gave up 3 bases, with 7 bases separating them. Looked up from germline, CDR1 is WSHSY and CDR2 is SAAADI. DNA of the CDR3: TGCGCCAGCACGGACATCAATCAGCCCCAGCATTTT. The encoded protein is CASTDINQPQHF.

This clone was counted between two and nine times. The gene calls are TRBV13 and TRBJ2-5, with 11 positions matching TRBD2. The ends lost 5 bases at V and 7 bases at J; junction bases unmatched: 15. The length of the CDR3 is 17 residues. From germline, CDR1 is PRHDT and CDR2 FYEKMQ (reference sequence). Written as DNA, the CDR3 is TGTGCCAGCAGCCTCAAACTAGCGGGGGCCAACCCCCGGACCCAGTACTTC. The encoded protein is CASSLKLAGANPRTQYF.

The genes are TRBV29-1 and TRBJ2-1; D remains unclear. CDR1 and CDR2 (germline): SQVTM, ANQGSEA. The CDR3 has 11 amino acids. With 7 bases removed from V and 4 bases from J, the gap between germline ends came to 8 bases. The CDR3 here is CSGQVYNEQFF. The CDR3 region has the DNA TGCAGCGGGCAAGTTTACAATGAGCAGTTCTTC.

With respect to this clone: This may be a read error: a much more frequent sequence differs by one nucleotide. CDR3 in amino acids: CASSGPGQGTGNEQFF. CDR3 sequence (DNA): TGTGCCAGCAGTGGCCCGGGACAGGGAACCGGAAATGAGCAGTTCTTC. The chain links TRBV28 to TRBJ2-1; 9 bases are a match to TRBD1. The CDR3 length is 16 residues. Unmatched junction bases numbered 12, after V lost 5 bases and J lost 7 bases. Germline lookup yields CDR1 MDHEN and CDR2 SYDVKM.

The chain joins TRBV28 to TRBJ2-7; TRBD1 matches 9 bases. The V gene end was trimmed by 5 bases and the J gene end by 5 bases; junction bases not matched to a gene: 7. CDR1 MDHEN and CDR2 SYDVKM come from the germline V gene. The CDR3 loop spans 14 amino acids. CDR3 in amino acids: CASSPRTGEDEQYF. DNA of the CDR3: TGTGCCAGCAGTCCCCGGACAGGGGAAGACGAGCAGTACTTC.

This chain uses TRBV7-6 with TRBJ2-3, with 9 bases aligning to TRBD2. The length of the CDR3 is 16 residues. CDR1 SGHVS and CDR2 FNYEAQ come from the germline V gene. V lost 4 bases to trimming and J lost 2 bases; unmatched junction nucleotides: 7. CDR3: CASSSRTSVPTDTQYF. CDR3 nucleotide sequence: TGTGCCAGCAGCTCGCGGACTAGCGTCCCCACAGATACGCAGTATTTT.

The chain joins TRBV30 to TRBJ2-7; 13 bases agree with TRBD2. V lost 3 bases to trimming and J lost 5 bases; unmatched junction nucleotides: 4. CDR3 length equals 14 residues. CDR1 is GTSNPN and CDR2 is SVGIG in the germline V gene (reference sequence). CDR3 sequence reads: CAWRLAGGRNEQYF. CDR3 nucleotide sequence: TGTGCCTGGAGACTAGCGGGAGGGCGAAACGAGCAGTACTTC.